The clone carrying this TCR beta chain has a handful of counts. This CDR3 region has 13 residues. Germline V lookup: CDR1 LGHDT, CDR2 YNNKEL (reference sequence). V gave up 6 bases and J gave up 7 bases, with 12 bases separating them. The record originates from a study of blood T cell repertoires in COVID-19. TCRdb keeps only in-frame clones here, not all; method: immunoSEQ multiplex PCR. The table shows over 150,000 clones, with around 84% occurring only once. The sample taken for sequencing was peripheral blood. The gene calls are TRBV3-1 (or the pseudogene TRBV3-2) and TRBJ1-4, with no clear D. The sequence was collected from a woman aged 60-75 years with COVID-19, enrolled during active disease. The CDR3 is CASSMRRAEKLFF. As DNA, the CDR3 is TGTGCCAGCAGTATGCGCCGAGCTGAAAAACTGTTTTTT.